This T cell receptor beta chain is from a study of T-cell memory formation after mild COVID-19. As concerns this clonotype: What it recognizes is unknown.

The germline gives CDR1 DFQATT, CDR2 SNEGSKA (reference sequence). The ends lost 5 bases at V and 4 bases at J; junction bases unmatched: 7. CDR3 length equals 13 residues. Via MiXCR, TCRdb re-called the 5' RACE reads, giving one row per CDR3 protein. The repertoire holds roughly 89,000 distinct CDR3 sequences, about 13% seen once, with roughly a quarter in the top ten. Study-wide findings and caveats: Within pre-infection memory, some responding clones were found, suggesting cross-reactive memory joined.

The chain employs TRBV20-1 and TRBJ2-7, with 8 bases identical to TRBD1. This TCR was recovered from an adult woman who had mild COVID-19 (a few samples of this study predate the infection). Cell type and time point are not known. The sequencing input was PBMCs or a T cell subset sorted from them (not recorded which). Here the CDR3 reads CSAWDRSEYEQYF. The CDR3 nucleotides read TGCAGTGCTTGGGACAGGTCTGAATACGAGCAGTACTTC.